Included here is one T cell receptor beta chain sequence, with context. These data originate in a study of control samples from healthy donors and cancer patients. V was cut by 2 bases and J by 7 bases, with 10 bases left in between. This CDR3 is 13 amino acids long. Germline CDR1 reads SGHKS; CDR2 reads YYEKEE (reference sequence). Here immunoSEQ multiplex PCR was the method, and the copy in TCRdb shows in-frame clones only, minus some. The table has roughly 86,000 clones, 90% to 95% seen once. The genes are TRBV5-5 and TRBJ2-1; D might be TRBD1 or TRBD2, each matching 5 bases. Sequencing input: blood. The TCR comes from a woman aged 25 to 39 in good health. The CDR3: CASSFWGGNEQFF. CDR3 coding DNA: TGTGCCAGCAGCTTCTGGGGCGGGAATGAGCAGTTCTTC.